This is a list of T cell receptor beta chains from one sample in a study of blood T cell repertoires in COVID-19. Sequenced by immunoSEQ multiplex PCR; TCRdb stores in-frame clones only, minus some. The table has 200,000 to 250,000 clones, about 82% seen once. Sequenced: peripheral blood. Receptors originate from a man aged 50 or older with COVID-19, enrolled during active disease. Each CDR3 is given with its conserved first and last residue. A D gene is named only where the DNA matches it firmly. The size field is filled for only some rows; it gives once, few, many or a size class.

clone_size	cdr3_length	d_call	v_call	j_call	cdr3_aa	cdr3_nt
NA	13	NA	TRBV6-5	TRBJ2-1	CASQSSSYNEQFF	TGTGCCTCACAGTCGAGCTCCTACAATGAGCAGTTCTTC
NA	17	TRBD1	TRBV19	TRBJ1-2	CASRYPGQAIPFYGYTF	TGTGCCAGTAGATATCCGGGACAGGCGATTCCATTCTATGGCTACACCTTC
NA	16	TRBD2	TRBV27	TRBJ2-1	CASSLSAGGPLNEQFF	TGTGCCAGCAGTTTGTCGGCGGGGGGGCCATTAAATGAGCAGTTCTTC
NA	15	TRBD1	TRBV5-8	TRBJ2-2	CASSFDRALTGELFF	TGTGCCAGCAGCTTCGACAGGGCACTCACCGGGGAGCTGTTTTTT
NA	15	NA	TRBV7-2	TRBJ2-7	CASSLPGTETYEQYF	TGTGCCAGCAGCCTGCCCGGGACTGAGACCTACGAGCAGTACTTC
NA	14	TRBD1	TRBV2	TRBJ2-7	CASSVGQGRYEQYF	TGTGCCAGCAGTGTTGGACAGGGGAGGTACGAGCAGTACTTC
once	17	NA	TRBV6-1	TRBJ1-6	CASSVNPLSSYNSPLHF	TGTGCCAGCAGTGTTAACCCACTGAGCTCCTATAATTCACCCCTCCACTTT
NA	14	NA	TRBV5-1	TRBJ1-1	CASSLGWGLVEAFF	TGCGCCAGCAGCCTTGGCTGGGGGCTTGTTGAAGCTTTCTTT
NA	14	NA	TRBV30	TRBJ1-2	CAWRGPGGDYGYTF	TGTGCCTGGAGGGGTCCCGGGGGAGACTATGGCTACACCTTC
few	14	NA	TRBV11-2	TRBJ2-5	CASSLDSGLVTQYF	TGTGCCAGCAGCTTAGATTCAGGGTTGGTGACCCAGTACTTC
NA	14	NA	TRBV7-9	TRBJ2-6	CASSSSTGDGVLTF	TGTGCCAGCAGCTCTTCGACTGGTGACGGCGTCCTGACTTTC
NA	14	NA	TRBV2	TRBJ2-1	CASSEVLTYNEQFF	TGTGCCAGCAGTGAAGTCTTAACCTACAATGAGCAGTTCTTC
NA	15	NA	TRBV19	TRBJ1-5	CASSTSGRGDQPQHF	TGTGCCAGTAGCACCAGCGGGCGTGGGGATCAGCCCCAGCATTTT
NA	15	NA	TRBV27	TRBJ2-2	CASSLSSAYTGELFF	TGTGCCAGCAGTTTATCTAGCGCATACACCGGGGAGCTGTTTTTT
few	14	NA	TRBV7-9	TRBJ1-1	CASSYGQLNTEAFF	TGTGCCAGCAGCTATGGACAGCTGAACACTGAAGCTTTCTTT
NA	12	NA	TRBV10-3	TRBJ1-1	CAIGGRNTEAFF	TGTGCCATCGGAGGCAGGAACACTGAAGCTTTCTTT
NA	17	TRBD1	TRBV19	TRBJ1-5	CASSRRTGFNSNQPQHF	TGTGCCAGTAGCCGCCGGACAGGGTTTAATAGCAATCAGCCCCAGCATTTT